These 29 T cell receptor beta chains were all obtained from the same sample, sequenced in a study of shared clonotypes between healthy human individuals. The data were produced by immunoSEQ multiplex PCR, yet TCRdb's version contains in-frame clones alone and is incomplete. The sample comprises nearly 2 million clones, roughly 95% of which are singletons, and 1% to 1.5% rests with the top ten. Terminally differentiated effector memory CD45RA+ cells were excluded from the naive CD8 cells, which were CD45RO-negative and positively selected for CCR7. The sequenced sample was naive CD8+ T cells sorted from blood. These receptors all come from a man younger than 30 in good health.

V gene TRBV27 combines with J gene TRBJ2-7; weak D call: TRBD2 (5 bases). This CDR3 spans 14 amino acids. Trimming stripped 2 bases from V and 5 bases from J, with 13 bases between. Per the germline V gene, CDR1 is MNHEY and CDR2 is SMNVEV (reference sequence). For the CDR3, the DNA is TGTGCCAGCAGTTTAGGTGGGAGTATCGACGAGCAGTACTTC. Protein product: CASSLGGSIDEQYF.

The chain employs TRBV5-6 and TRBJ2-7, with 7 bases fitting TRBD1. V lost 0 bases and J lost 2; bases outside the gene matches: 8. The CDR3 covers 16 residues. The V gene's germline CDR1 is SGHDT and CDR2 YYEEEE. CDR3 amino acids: CASSLARGTETYEQYF. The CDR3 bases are TGTGCCAGCAGCTTGGCAAGGGGGACAGAAACCTACGAGCAGTACTTC.

CDR3 sequence reads: CASREVYEQFF. As DNA, the CDR3 is TGCGCCAGCAGAGAGGTTTATGAGCAGTTCTTC. V and J are TRBV5-1 and TRBJ2-1; the D is unclear. Deletions cut 5 bases from V and 8 bases from J, with 8 bases between. The CDR3 runs to 11 residues. Germline CDR1 and CDR2: SGHRS and YFSETQ. The whole variable domain, filled in from reference TRBV5-1 and TRBJ2-1, reads KAGVTQTPRYLIKTRGQQVTLSCSPISGHRSVSWYQQTPGQGLQFLFEYFSETQRNKGNFPGRFSGRQFSNSRSEMNVSTLELGDSALYLCASREVYEQFFGPGTRLTVL.

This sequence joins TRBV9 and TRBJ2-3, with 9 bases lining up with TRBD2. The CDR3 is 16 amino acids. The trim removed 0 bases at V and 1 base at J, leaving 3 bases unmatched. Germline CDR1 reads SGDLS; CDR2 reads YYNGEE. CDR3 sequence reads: CASSVGGRARTDTQYF. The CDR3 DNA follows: TGTGCCAGCAGCGTAGGCGGGAGGGCGCGCACAGATACGCAGTATTTT. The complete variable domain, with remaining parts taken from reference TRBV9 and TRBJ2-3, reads DSGVTQTPKHLITATGQRVTLRCSPRSGDLSVYWYQQSLDQGLQFLIQYYNGEERAKGNILERFSAQQFPDLHSELNLSSLELGDSALYFCASSVGGRARTDTQYFGPGTRLTVL.

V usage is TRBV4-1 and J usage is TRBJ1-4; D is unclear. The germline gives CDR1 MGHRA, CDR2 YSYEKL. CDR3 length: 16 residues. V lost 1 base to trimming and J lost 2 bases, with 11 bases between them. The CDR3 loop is CASSQATGATNEKLFF. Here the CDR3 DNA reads TGCGCCAGCAGCCAAGCGACGGGAGCGACTAATGAAAAACTGTTTTTT.

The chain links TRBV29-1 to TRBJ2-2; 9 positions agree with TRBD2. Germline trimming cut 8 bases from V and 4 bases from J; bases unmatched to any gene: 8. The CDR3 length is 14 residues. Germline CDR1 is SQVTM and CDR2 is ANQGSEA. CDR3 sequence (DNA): TGCAGCACATCTAGCGGGGTTAGCACCGGGGAGCTGTTTTTT. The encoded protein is CSTSSGVSTGELFF.

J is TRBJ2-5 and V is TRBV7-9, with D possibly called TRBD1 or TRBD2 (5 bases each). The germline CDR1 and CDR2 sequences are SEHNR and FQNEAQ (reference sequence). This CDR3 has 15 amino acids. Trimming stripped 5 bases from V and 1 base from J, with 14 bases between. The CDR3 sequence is CASSPGWDLQETQYF. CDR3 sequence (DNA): TGTGCCAGCAGCCCCGGCTGGGACCTCCAAGAGACCCAGTACTTC.

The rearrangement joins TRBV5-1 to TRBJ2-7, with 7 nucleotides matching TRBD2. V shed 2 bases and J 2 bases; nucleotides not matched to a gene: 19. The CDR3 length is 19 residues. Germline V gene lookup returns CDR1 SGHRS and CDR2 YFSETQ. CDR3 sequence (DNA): TGCGCCAGCAGCTTTGAAGGGGCTAGCGGACGGAAAGGGACCTACGAGCAGTACTTC. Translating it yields CASSFEGASGRKGTYEQYF.

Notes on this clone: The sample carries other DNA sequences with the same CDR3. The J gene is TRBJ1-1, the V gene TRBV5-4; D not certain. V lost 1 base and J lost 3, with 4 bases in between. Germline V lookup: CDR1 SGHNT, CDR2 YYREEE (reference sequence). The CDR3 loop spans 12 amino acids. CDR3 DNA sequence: TGTGCCAGCAGCTTGATGGACACTGAAGCTTTCTTT. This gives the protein CASSLMDTEAFF.

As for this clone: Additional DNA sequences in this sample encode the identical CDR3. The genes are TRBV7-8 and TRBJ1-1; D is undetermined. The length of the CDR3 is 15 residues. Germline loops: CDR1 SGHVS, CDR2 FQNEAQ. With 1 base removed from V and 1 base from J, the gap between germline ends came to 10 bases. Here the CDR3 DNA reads TGTGCCAGCAGCTTAGTACCAGAGGGGAACACTGAAGCTTTCTTT. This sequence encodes CASSLVPEGNTEAFF.

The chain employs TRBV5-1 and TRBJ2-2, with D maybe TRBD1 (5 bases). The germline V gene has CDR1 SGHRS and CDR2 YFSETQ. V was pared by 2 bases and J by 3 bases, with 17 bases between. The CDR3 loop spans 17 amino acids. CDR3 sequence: CASSFPQSVGDTGELFF. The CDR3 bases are TGCGCCAGCAGCTTTCCCCAGTCTGTAGGGGACACCGGGGAGCTGTTTTTT.

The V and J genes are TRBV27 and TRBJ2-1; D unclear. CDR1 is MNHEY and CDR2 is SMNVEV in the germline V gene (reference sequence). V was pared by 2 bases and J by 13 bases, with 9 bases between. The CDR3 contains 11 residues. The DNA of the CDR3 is TGTGCCAGCAGTTTAATGGGGTCTCAGTTCTTC. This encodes CASSLMGSQFF.

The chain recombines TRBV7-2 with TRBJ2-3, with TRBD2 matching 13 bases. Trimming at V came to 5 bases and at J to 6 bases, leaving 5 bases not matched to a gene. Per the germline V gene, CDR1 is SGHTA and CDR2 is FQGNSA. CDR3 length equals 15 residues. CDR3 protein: CASSTTSGGPDTQYF. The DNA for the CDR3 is TGTGCCAGCAGCACGACTAGCGGGGGGCCCGATACGCAGTATTTT.

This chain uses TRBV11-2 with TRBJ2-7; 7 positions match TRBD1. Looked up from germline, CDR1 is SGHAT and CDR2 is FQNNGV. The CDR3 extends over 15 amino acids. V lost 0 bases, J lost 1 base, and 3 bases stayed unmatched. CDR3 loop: CASSLDPGQSYEQYF. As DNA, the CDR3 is TGTGCCAGCAGCTTAGATCCGGGACAGTCCTACGAGCAGTACTTC.

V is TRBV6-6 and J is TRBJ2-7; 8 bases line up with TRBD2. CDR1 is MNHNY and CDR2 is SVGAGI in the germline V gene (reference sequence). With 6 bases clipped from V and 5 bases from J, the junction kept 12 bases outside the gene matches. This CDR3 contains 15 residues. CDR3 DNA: TGTGCCAGCAGCCCGCCCAGCGGGGGTATCCACGAGCAGTACTTC. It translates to CASSPPSGGIHEQYF.

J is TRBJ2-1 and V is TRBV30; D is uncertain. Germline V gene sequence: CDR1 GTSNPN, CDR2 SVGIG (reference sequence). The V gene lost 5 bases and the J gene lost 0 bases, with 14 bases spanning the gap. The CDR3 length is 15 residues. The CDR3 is CAWGESSASYNEQFF. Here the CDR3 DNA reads TGTGCCTGGGGGGAATCTAGTGCCTCCTACAATGAGCAGTTCTTC.

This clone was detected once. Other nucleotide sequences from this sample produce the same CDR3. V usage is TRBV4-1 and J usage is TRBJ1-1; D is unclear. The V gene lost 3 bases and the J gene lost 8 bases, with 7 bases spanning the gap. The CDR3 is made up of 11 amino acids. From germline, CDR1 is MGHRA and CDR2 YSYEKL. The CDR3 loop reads CASSQTTEAFF. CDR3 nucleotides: TGCGCCAGCAGCCAGACTACCGAAGCTTTCTTT.

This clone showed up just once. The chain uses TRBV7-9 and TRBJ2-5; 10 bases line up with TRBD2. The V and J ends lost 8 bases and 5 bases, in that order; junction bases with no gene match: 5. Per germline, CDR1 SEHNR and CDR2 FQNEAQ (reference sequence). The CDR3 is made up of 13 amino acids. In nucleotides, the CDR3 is TGTGCCAGCGAGGGGACTAGCGCGGAGACCCAGTACTTC. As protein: CASEGTSAETQYF.

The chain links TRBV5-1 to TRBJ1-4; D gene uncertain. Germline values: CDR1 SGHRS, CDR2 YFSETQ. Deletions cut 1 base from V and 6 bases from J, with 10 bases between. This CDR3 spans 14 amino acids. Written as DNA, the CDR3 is TGCGCCAGCAGCTTGAAGGGCGCCGATGAAAAACTGTTTTTT. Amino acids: CASSLKGADEKLFF.

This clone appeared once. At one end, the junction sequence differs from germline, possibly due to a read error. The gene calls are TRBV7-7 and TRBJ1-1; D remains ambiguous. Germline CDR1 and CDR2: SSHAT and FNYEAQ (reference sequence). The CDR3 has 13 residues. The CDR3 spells CASSPYRNTEAFF. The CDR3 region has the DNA TGTGCTAGCAGCCCCTACAGGAACACTGAAGCTTTCTTT.

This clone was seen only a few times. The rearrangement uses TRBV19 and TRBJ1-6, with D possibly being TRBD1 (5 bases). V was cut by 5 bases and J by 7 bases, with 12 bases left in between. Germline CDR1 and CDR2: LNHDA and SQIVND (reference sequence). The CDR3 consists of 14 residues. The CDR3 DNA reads TGTGCCAGTAGTTGGGACTTAACCAATTCACCCCTCCACTTT. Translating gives CASSWDLTNSPLHF.

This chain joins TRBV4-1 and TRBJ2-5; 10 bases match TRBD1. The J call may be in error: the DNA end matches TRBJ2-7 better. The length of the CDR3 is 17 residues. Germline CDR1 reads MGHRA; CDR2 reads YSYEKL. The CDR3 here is CASSQRAAGTGDHEQYF. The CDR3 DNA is TGCGCCAGCAGCCAAAGGGCCGCCGGGACAGGGGATCACGAGCAGTACTTC.

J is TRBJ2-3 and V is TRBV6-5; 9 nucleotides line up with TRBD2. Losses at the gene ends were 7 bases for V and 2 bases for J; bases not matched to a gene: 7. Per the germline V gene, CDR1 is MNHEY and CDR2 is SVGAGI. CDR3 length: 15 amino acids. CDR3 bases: TGTGCCAGCAAGGTGACTAGCGGCAACACAGATACGCAGTATTTT. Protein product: CASKVTSGNTDTQYF.

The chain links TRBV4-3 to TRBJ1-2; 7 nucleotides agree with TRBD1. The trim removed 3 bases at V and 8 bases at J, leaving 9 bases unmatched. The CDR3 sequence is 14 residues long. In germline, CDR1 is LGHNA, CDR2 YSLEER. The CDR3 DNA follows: TGCGCCAGCAGCCAGGGACAGACACTATGGGGCTACACCTTC. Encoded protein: CASSQGQTLWGYTF.

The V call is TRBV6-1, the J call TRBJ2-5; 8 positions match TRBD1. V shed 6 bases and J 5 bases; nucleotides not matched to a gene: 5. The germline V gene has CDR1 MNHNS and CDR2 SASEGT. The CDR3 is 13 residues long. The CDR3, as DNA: TGTGCCAGCAGACCCAGGGGGCGGGAGACCCAGTACTTC. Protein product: CASRPRGRETQYF.

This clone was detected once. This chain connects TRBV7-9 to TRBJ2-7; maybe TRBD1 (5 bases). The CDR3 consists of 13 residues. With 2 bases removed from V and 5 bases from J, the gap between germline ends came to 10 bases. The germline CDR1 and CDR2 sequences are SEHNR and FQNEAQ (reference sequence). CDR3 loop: CASSLTREHEQYF. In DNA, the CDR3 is TGTGCCAGCAGCTTAACCAGGGAACACGAGCAGTACTTC.

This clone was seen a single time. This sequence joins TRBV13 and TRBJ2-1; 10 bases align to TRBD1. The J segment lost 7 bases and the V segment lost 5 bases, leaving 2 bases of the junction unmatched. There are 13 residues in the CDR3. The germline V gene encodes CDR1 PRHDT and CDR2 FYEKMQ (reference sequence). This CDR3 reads CASSPGQGNEQFF. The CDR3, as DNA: TGTGCCAGCAGCCCGGGACAGGGGAATGAGCAGTTCTTC.

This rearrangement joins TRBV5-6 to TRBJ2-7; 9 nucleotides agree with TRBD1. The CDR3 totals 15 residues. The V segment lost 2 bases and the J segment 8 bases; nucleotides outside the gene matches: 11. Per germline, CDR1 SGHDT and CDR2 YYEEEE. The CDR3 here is CASSFSGTGFFKQYF. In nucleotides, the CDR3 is TGTGCCAGCAGCTTCTCCGGGACAGGGTTCTTTAAGCAGTACTTC. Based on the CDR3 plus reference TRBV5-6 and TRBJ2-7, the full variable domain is DAGVTQSPTHLIKTRGQQVTLRCSPKSGHDTVSWYQQALGQGPQFIFQYYEEEERQRGNFPDRFSGHQFPNYSSELNVNALLLGDSALYLCASSFSGTGFFKQYFGPGTRLTVT.

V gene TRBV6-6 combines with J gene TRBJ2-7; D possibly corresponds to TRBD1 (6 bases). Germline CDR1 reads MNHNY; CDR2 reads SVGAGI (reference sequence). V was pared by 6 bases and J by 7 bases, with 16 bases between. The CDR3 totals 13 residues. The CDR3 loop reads CASRTQGSEEQYF. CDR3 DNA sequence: TGTGCCAGCAGAACACAGGGATCGGAGGAGCAGTACTTC.